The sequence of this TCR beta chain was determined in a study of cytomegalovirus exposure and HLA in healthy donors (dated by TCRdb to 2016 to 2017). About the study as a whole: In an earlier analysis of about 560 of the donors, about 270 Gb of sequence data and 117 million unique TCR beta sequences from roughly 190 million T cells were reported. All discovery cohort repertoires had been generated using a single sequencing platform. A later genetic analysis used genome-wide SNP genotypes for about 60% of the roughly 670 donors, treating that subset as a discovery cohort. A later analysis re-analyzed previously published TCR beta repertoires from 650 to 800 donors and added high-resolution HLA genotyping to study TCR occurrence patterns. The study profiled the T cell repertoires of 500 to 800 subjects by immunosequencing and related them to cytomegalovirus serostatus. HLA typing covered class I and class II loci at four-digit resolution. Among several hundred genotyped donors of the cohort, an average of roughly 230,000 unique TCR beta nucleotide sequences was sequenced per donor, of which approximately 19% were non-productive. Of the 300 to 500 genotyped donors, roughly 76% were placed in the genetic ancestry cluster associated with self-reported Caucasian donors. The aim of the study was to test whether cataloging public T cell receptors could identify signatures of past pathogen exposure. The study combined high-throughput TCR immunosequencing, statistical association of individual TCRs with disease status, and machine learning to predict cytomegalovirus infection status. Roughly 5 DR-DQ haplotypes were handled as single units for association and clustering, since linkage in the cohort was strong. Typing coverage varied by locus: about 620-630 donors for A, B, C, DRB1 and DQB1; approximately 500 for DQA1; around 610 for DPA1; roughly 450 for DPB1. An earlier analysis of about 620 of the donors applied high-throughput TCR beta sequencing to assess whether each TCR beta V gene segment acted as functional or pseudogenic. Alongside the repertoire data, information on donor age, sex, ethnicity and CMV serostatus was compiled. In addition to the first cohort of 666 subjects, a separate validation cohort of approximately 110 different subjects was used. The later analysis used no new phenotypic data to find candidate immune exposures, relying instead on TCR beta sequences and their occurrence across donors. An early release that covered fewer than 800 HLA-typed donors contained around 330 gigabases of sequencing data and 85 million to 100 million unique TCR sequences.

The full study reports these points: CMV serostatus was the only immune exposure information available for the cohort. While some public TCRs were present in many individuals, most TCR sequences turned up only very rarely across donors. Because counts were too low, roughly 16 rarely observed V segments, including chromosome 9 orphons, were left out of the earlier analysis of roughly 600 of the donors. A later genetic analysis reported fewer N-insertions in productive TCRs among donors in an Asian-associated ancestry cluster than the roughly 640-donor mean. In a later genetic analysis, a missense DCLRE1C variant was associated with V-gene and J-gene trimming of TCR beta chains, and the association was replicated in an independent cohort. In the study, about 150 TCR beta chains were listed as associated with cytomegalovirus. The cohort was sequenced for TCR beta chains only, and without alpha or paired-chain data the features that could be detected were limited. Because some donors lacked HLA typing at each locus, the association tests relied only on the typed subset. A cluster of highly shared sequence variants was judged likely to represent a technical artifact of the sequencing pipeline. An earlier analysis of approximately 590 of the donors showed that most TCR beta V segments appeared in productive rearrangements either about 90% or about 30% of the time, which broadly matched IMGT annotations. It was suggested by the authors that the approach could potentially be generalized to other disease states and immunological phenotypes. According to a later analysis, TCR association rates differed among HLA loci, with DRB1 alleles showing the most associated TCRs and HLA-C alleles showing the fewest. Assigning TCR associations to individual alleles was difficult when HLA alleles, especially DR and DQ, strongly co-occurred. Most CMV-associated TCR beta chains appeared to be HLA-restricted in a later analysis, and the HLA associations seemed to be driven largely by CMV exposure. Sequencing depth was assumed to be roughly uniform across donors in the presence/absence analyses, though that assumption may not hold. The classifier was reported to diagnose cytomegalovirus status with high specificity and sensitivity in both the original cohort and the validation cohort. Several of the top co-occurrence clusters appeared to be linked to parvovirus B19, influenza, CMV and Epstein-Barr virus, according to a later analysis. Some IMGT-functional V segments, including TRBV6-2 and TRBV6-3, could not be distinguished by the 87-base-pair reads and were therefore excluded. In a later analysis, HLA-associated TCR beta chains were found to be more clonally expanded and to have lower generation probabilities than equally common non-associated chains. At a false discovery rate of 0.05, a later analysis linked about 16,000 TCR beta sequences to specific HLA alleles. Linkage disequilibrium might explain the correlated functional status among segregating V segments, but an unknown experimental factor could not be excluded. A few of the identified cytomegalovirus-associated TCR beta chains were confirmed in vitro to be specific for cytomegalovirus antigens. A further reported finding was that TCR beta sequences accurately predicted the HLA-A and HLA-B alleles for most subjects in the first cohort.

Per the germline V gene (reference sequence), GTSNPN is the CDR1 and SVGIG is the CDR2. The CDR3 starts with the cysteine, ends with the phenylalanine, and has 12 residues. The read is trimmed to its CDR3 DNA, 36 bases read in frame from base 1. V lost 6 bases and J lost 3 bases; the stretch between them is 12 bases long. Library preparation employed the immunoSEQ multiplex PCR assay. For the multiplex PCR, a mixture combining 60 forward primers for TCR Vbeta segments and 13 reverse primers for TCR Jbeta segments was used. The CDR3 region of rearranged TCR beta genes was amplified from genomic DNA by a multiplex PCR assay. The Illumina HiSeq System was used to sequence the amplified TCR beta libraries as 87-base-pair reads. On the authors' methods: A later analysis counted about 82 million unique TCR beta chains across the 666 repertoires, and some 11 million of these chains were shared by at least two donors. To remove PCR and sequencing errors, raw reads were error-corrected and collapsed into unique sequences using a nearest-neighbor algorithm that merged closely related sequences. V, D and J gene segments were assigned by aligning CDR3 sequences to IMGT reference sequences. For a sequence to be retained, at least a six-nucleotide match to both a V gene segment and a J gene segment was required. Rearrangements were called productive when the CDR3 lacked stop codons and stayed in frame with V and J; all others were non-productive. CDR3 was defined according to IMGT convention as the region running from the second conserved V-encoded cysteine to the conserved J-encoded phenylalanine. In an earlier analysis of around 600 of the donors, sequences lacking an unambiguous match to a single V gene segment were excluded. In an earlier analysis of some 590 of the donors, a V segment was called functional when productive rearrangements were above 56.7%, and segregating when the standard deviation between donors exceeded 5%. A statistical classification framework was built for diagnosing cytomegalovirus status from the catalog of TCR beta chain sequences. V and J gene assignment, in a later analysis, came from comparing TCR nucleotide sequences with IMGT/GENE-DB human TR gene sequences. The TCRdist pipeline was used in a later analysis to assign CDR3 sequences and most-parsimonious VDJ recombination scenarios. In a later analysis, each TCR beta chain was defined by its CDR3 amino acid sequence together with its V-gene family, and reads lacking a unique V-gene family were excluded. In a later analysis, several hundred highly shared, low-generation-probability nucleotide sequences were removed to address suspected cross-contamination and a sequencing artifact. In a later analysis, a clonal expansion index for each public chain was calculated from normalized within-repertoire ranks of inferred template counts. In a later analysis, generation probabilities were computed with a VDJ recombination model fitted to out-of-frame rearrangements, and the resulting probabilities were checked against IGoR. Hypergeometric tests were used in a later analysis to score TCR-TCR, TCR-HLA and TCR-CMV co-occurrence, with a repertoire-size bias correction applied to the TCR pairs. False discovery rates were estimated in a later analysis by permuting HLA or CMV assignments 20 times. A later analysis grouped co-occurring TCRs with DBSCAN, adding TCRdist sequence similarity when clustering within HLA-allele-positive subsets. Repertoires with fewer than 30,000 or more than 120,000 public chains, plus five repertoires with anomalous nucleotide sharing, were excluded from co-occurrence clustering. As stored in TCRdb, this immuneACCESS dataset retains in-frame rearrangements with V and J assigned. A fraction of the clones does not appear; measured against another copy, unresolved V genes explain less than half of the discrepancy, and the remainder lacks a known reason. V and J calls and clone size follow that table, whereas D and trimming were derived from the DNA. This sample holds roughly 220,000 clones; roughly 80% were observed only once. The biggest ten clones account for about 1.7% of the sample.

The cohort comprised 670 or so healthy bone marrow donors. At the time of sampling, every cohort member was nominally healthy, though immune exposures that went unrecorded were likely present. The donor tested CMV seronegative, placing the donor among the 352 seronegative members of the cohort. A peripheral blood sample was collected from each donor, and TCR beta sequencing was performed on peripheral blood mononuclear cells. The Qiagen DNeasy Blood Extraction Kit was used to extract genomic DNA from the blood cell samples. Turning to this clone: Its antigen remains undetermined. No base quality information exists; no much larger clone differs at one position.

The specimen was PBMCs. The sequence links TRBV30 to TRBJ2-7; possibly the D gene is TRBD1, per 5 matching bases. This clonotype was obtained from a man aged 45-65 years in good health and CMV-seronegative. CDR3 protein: CACSYQGYEQYF. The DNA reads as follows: TGTGCCTGTTCTTACCAGGGCTACGAGCAGTACTTC.